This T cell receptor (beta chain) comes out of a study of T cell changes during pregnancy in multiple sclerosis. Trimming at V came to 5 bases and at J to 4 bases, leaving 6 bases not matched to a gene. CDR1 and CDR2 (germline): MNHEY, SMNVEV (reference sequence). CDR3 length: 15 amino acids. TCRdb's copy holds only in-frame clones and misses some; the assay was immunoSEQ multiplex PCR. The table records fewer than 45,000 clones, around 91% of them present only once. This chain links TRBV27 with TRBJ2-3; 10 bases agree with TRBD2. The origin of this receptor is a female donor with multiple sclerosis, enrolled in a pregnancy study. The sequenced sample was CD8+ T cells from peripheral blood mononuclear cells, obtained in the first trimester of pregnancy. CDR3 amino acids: CASSPLAGVSDTQYF. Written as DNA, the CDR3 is TGTGCCAGCAGTCCGCTAGCGGGAGTTTCAGATACGCAGTATTTT.